These 7 T cell receptor beta chains were all obtained from the same sample, sequenced in a study of OX40 agonist ivuxolimab in advanced cancers. The method behind the library was the immunoSEQ multiplex PCR assay. Sourced from immuneACCESS, this table was stored by TCRdb with only in-frame sequences that have V and J called. A share of the clones is absent; for the studies checked, an unresolved V gene accounts for under half, and the remainder has no known explanation. For this sample there are around 74,000 clones; nearly 90% appear just once. About 2.3% of the sample goes to the ten largest clones. Sample: CD4+ or CD8+ T cells sorted from blood, taken in a trial of the OX40 agonist ivuxolimab. These receptor sequences come from an adult with an advanced solid tumor such as melanoma, head and neck, liver or kidney cancer.

The J gene is TRBJ2-1, the V gene TRBV5-1; D unresolved. V was clipped by 5 bases and J by 5 bases, with 8 bases between them. The CDR3 totals 12 residues. CDR1 is SGHRS, CDR2 YFSETQ, per germline. This CDR3 reads CASSVTNNEQFF. In DNA form, the CDR3 reads TGCGCCAGCAGTGTTACAAACAATGAGCAGTTCTTC.

The rearrangement links TRBV30 to TRBJ1-2; D remains ambiguous. The length of the CDR3 is 10 residues. Looked up from germline, CDR1 is GTSNPN and CDR2 is SVGIG (reference sequence). V was trimmed by 6 bases and J by 4 bases, leaving 6 bases between them. The CDR3 spells CACRPYGYTF. In DNA form, the CDR3 reads TGTGCCTGCAGACCCTATGGCTACACCTTC.

This clone was observed a few times. The chain is built from TRBV30 and TRBJ1-1; D call uncertain. Trimming removed 0 bases from V and 1 base from J, with 9 bases in between. Germline-derived CDR1 and CDR2 are GTSNPN and SVGIG (reference sequence). The CDR3 totals 14 residues. The CDR3 loop is CAWSVGPPNTEAFF. DNA for the CDR3: TGTGCCTGGAGTGTAGGCCCTCCGAACACTGAAGCTTTCTTT. Supplemented by reference TRBV30 and TRBJ1-1, the full variable domain reads SQTIHQWPATLVQPVGSPLSLECTVEGTSNPNLYWYRQAAGRGLQLLFYSVGIGQISSEVPQNLSASRPQDRQFILSSKKLLLSDSGFYLCAWSVGPPNTEAFFGQGTRLTVV.

The rearrangement links TRBV19 to TRBJ1-1; D gene unclear. Per germline, CDR1 LNHDA and CDR2 SQIVND (reference sequence). This CDR3 spans 14 amino acids. The V gene lost 3 bases and the J gene lost 1 base, with 9 bases spanning the gap. CDR3 amino acids: CASSIGLGNTEAFF. CDR3 in DNA: TGTGCCAGTAGTATCGGACTGGGGAACACTGAAGCTTTCTTT. The complete variable domain, with remaining parts taken from reference TRBV19 and TRBJ1-1, reads DGGITQSPKYLFRKEGQNVTLSCEQNLNHDAMYWYRQDPGQGLRLIYYSQIVNDFQKGDIAEGYSVSREKKESFPLTVTSAQKNPTAFYLCASSIGLGNTEAFFGQGTRLTVV.

The gene calls are TRBV6-1 and TRBJ2-5, with D possibly matching TRBD1 (6 bases). Germline CDR1 MNHNS, CDR2 SASEGT. This CDR3 spans 15 amino acids. V was clipped by 2 bases and J by 9 bases, with 19 bases between them. CDR3 sequence (DNA): TGTGCCAGCAGTGAAAGGTCCGACAGGCTCGATCCCCAGTACTTC. Translating gives CASSERSDRLDPQYF.

The chain employs TRBV18 and TRBJ1-2; tentative D call: TRBD1 (5 bases). Per the germline V gene, CDR1 is KGHSH and CDR2 is LQKENI. The CDR3 contains 13 residues. V lost 1 base to trimming and J lost 6 bases, with 9 bases between them. The CDR3 reads CASSPRQGHGYTF. Here the CDR3 DNA reads TGTGCCAGCTCACCACGCCAGGGTCATGGCTACACCTTC.

The chain employs TRBV15 and TRBJ1-1, with D hard to call. This CDR3 is 14 amino acids long. Germline V gene lookup returns CDR1 LNHNV and CDR2 YYDKDF (reference sequence). CDR3 residues: CATKNSIVDTEAFF. DNA for the CDR3: TGTGCAACTAAAAACTCGATCGTGGACACTGAAGCTTTCTTT.